This T cell receptor beta chain is from a study of OX40 agonist ivuxolimab in advanced cancers. Here immunoSEQ multiplex PCR was the method, and the copy in TCRdb shows in-frame clones only, minus some. The data show 90,000 or so clones, with around nine tenths seen just once and about 0.81% held by the top ten. The CDR3 is 14 amino acids. Trimming stripped 5 bases from V and 2 bases from J, with 9 bases between. Germline CDR1 MNHNY, CDR2 SVGAGI (reference sequence). This sample comprised CD4+ or CD8+ T cells sorted from blood, obtained in a trial of the OX40 agonist ivuxolimab. The sequence was obtained from an adult with an advanced solid tumor such as melanoma, head and neck, liver or kidney cancer. V gene TRBV6-6 combines with J gene TRBJ2-2; D ambiguous. The CDR3 loop is CASSKPGNTGELFF. The CDR3 nucleotides read TGTGCCAGCAGTAAGCCAGGAAACACCGGGGAGCTGTTTTTT.